The T cell receptor beta chain described here comes from a study of shared clonotypes between healthy human individuals. Study findings and constraints: The represented genetic and exposure-history diversity was limited by the small number of donors.

Remarks on this clone: Antigen specificity is unknown.

All the donors were Caucasian adults who lived in Nashville, Tennessee. The method was immunoSEQ multiplex PCR; TCRdb's version includes in-frame clones alone and lacks a portion of them. The sample records approximately 500,000 clones, almost 80% being singletons. This CDR3 has 15 amino acids. Germline CDR1 reads LGHNA; CDR2 reads YNFKEQ. V was cut by 3 bases and J by 3 bases, with 12 bases left in between. The source of this sequence is a middle-aged woman in good health. Some clones in this sample may be carry-over from other donors' samples. This chain uses TRBV4-2 with TRBJ2-4; D not certain. The sample consisted of PBMCs. The CDR3 is CASSQLDRGKNIQYF. The CDR3 DNA follows: TGTGCCAGCAGCCAGTTAGACCGCGGCAAAAACATTCAGTACTTC.